A selection of T cell receptor beta chains follows, all from one sample in a study of T cell repertoires in ileal Crohn's disease. Method: immunoSEQ multiplex PCR; TCRdb's copy keeps in-frame clones and lacks some. The repertoire has about 470 clones, around 89% of them found once; the top ten carry about 7.8%. Sequenced: ileal tissue. These receptors came from an adult with Crohn's disease. Each CDR3 is given with its conserved first and last residue. D genes are given only for firm matches. Clone sizes are given selectively: once, few, many, or a class where the clone is expanded.

d_call: NA
j_call: TRBJ2-1
clone_size: few
v_call: TRBV2
cdr3_nt: TGTGCCAGCAGTGATAGGTCTGACTACAATGAGCAGTTCTTC
cdr3_aa: CASSDRSDYNEQFF

d_call: NA
j_call: TRBJ2-3
clone_size: once
v_call: TRBV19
cdr3_nt: TGTGCCAGTCGCGAGCGGGGCACAGATACGCAGTATTTT
cdr3_aa: CASRERGTDTQYF

d_call: NA
j_call: TRBJ2-2
clone_size: NA
v_call: TRBV5-8
cdr3_nt: TGTGCCAGCAGCCCACAGGGCCCCGCGAACACCGGGGAGCTGTTTTTT
cdr3_aa: CASSPQGPANTGELFF

d_call: NA
j_call: TRBJ2-1
clone_size: NA
v_call: TRBV28
cdr3_nt: TGTGCCAGCACACCTAGCCGAAACAGGGAGCAGTTCTTC
cdr3_aa: CASTPSRNREQFF

d_call: NA
j_call: TRBJ2-3
clone_size: NA
v_call: TRBV30
cdr3_nt: TGTGCCTGGGGACTTGGGGGCACAGATACGCAGTATTTT
cdr3_aa: CAWGLGGTDTQYF

d_call: TRBD1
j_call: TRBJ2-2
clone_size: few
v_call: TRBV7-2
cdr3_nt: TGTGCCAGCAGCCGCGGGACAGGGAACACCGGGGAGCTGTTTTTT
cdr3_aa: CASSRGTGNTGELFF

d_call: NA
j_call: TRBJ1-4
clone_size: NA
v_call: TRBV4-2
cdr3_nt: TGTGCCAGCAGCCCCAAGCAGAGTGCAACTAATGAAAAACTGTTTTTT
cdr3_aa: CASSPKQSATNEKLFF

d_call: NA
j_call: TRBJ1-1
clone_size: NA
v_call: TRBV14
cdr3_nt: TGTGCCAGCAGCCAACCCGGGGTCTTGGCTGAAGCTTTCTTT
cdr3_aa: CASSQPGVLAEAFF

d_call: NA
j_call: TRBJ1-3
clone_size: NA
v_call: TRBV2
cdr3_nt: TGTGCCAGCAGTGAAGGCCGGGGCGACACCATATATTTT
cdr3_aa: CASSEGRGDTIYF

d_call: NA
j_call: TRBJ1-3
clone_size: NA
v_call: TRBV2
cdr3_nt: TGTGCCAGCGCCGATAACTTGACCCCCCTATATTTT
cdr3_aa: CASADNLTPLYF

d_call: NA
j_call: TRBJ1-2
clone_size: NA
v_call: TRBV9
cdr3_nt: TGTGCCAGCAGCGGTATCCTCGACAGTTCAAGTCCCTATGGCTACACCTTC
cdr3_aa: CASSGILDSSSPYGYTF

d_call: NA
j_call: TRBJ2-5
clone_size: NA
v_call: TRBV25-1
cdr3_nt: TGTGCCAGCAGCGATAGGACAATGGGGTACCAAGAGACCCAGTACTTC
cdr3_aa: CASSDRTMGYQETQYF

d_call: NA
j_call: TRBJ2-1
clone_size: NA
v_call: TRBV10-1
cdr3_nt: TGCGCCAGCAGCCGGGACTTGAGCTCCTACAATGAGCAGTTCTTC
cdr3_aa: CASSRDLSSYNEQFF

d_call: NA
j_call: TRBJ1-1
clone_size: NA
v_call: TRBV7-4
cdr3_nt: TGTGCCAGCAGCCCCCAGACAGGTGAAGCTTTCTTT
cdr3_aa: CASSPQTGEAFF

d_call: TRBD1
j_call: TRBJ1-5
clone_size: NA
v_call: TRBV4-2
cdr3_nt: TGTGCCAGCAGCCGGGGGACAGGCAATCAGCCCCAGCATTTT
cdr3_aa: CASSRGTGNQPQHF